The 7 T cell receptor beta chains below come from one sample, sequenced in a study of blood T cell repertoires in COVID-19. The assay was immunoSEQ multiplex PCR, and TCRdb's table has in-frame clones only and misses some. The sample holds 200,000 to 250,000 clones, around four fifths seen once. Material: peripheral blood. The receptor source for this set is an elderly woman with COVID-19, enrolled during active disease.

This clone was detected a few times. The CDR3, as DNA: TGTGCCAGCAGAGGCAGGGGGCGCTTGGGCTACACCTTC. Protein sequence: CASRGRGRLGYTF. The V gene is TRBV28, the J gene TRBJ1-2, with 8 bases lining up with TRBD1. CDR3 size: 13 residues. Looked up from germline, CDR1 is MDHEN and CDR2 is SYDVKM. J lost 8 bases, V lost 6 bases, and 8 bases had no gene match.

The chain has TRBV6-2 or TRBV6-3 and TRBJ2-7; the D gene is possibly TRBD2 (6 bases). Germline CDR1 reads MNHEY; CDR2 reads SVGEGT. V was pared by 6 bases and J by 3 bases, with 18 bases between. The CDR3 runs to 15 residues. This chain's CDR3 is CASSSFLWGLYEQYF. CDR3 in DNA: TGTGCCAGCAGCTCCTTTTTGTGGGGACTCTACGAGCAGTACTTC.

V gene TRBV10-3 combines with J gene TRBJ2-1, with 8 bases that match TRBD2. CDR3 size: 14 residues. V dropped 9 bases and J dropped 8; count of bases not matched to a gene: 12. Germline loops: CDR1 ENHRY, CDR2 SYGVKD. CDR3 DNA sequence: TGTGCCATACGGGGAGGGACTAGGCAAGATGAGCAGTTCTTC. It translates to CAIRGGTRQDEQFF.

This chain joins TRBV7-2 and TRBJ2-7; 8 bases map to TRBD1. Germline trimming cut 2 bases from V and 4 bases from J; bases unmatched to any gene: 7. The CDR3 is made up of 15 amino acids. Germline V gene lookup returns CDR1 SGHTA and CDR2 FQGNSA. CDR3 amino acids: CASSLYGQGRYEQYF. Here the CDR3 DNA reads TGTGCCAGCAGCTTATATGGACAGGGACGGTACGAGCAGTACTTC.

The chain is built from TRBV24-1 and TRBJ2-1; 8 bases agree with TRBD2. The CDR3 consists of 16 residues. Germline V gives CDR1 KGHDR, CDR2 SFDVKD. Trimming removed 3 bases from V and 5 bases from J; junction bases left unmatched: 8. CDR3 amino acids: CATSDTASGRNNEQFF. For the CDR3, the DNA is TGTGCCACCAGTGATACGGCTAGCGGGCGTAACAATGAGCAGTTCTTC.

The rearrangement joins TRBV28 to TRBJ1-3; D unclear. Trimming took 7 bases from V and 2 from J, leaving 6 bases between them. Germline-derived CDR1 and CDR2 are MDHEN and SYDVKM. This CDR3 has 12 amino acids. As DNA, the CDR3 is TGTGCCAGCACGAGGCCTGGAAACACCATATATTTT. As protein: CASTRPGNTIYF. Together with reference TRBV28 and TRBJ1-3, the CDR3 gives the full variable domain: DVKVTQSSRYLVKRTGEKVFLECVQDMDHENMFWYRQDPGLGLRLIYFSYDVKMKEKGDIPEGYSVSREKKERFSLILESASTNQTSMYLCASTRPGNTIYFGEGSWLTVV.

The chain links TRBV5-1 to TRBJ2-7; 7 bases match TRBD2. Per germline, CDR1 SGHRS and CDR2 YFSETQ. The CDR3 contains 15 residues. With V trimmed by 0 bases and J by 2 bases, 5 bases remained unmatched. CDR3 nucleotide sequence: TGCGCCAGCAGCTTGGCCAGCGGGGTCACCTACGAGCAGTACTTC. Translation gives CASSLASGVTYEQYF.